Below, 22 T cell receptor beta chains from the same sample are listed, as sequenced in a study of shared clonotypes between healthy human individuals. TCRdb keeps only in-frame clones here, not all; method: immunoSEQ multiplex PCR. The data contain approximately 2.3 million clones, roughly 93% of them singletons. Sequenced material: naive CD4+ T cells from PBMCs. Subset of the sample: CD45RA+ positively selected. These receptors came from a man aged 18 to 30 in good health. Some clones in this sample may be carry-over from other donors' samples.

The chain combines TRBV2 with TRBJ2-2, with D possibly TRBD1 on 5 matching bases. This CDR3 has 14 residues. Germline CDR1 and CDR2: SNHLY and FYNNEI. V lost 4 bases to trimming and J lost 5 bases, with 11 bases between them. DNA of the CDR3: TGTGCCAGCAGTGCTAGGGGATGGACCGGGGAGCTGTTTTTT. This gives the protein CASSARGWTGELFF.

The chain recombines TRBV29-1 with TRBJ2-4, with TRBD2 matching 14 bases. The J segment lost 8 bases and the V segment lost 6 bases, leaving 9 bases of the junction unmatched. This CDR3 region has 15 residues. CDR1 and CDR2 from the germline V gene are SQVTM and ANQGSEA. This CDR3 is CSVITGTSGRDIQYF. CDR3 sequence (DNA): TGCAGCGTCATAACCGGGACTAGCGGGAGAGACATTCAGTACTTC. Full variable domain (rest looked up from reference TRBV29-1 and TRBJ2-4): SAVISQKPSRDICQRGTSLTIQCQVDSQVTMMFWYRQQPGQSLTLIATANQGSEATYESGFVIDKFPISRPNLTFSTLTVSNMSPEDSSIYLCSVITGTSGRDIQYFGAGTRLSVL.

This sequence joins TRBV6-5 and TRBJ1-2, with D tentatively TRBD1 (5 bases). CDR1 is MNHEY, CDR2 SVGAGI, per germline. The CDR3 has 14 residues. V was clipped by 4 bases and J by 1 base, with 10 bases between them. The CDR3 sequence is CASSFGDLNYGYTF. The CDR3 nucleotides read TGTGCCAGCAGTTTTGGGGACCTTAACTATGGCTACACCTTC.

The rearrangement links TRBV19 to TRBJ2-2; D is possibly TRBD1 or TRBD2 (6 bases each). The CDR3 sequence is 18 residues long. From germline, CDR1 is LNHDA and CDR2 SQIVND (reference sequence). The V end lost 4 bases, the J end lost 4 bases, and 22 bases lay between the germline ends. The CDR3 protein is CASSRETGRGLSTGELFF. CDR3 bases: TGTGCCAGTAGTAGAGAGACAGGACGGGGGTTAAGCACCGGGGAGCTGTTTTTT.

The J gene is TRBJ1-4, the V gene TRBV6-5; 7 bases align to TRBD1. CDR1 MNHEY and CDR2 SVGAGI come from the germline V gene. The CDR3 has 13 residues. The V segment lost 6 bases and the J segment 5 bases; nucleotides outside the gene matches: 3. The CDR3 nucleotides read TGTGCCAGCAGCCCGACAGGGAATGAAAAACTGTTTTTT. It specifies CASSPTGNEKLFF.

The chain joins TRBV5-6 to TRBJ2-5; maybe TRBD1 (6 bases). The CDR3 is 16 residues long. V lost 4 bases to trimming and J lost 2 bases, with 18 bases between them. From germline, CDR1 is SGHDT and CDR2 YYEEEE. Here the CDR3 reads CASSTRPGTSQETQYF. Here the CDR3 DNA reads TGTGCCAGCAGCACCAGACCCGGGACATCTCAAGAGACCCAGTACTTC.

The V call is TRBV7-2, the J call TRBJ2-1; 10 bases are a match to TRBD2. The V gene's germline CDR1 is SGHTA and CDR2 FQGNSA. Losses at the gene ends were 1 base for V and 7 bases for J; bases not matched to a gene: 13. CDR3 length equals 18 residues. DNA of the CDR3: TGTGCCAGCAGCTTAGTCAGGAGCGGGAGGGGTAGGAGAAATGAGCAGTTCTTC. Translation gives CASSLVRSGRGRRNEQFF.

The genes are TRBV5-1 and TRBJ2-1, with 11 bases lining up with TRBD2. Germline CDR1 and CDR2: SGHRS and YFSETQ. The CDR3 covers 15 residues. V gave up 1 base and J gave up 10 bases; unmatched junction bases: 7. The CDR3 loop reads CASSLLTSGKREQFF. CDR3 bases: TGCGCCAGCAGCTTGTTGACTAGCGGGAAGCGGGAGCAGTTCTTC.

The chain recombines TRBV6-1 with TRBJ2-1; a possible D gene is TRBD2 (6 bases). The CDR3 is 16 amino acids. With 4 bases removed from V and 6 bases from J, the gap between germline ends came to 19 bases. CDR1 is MNHNS and CDR2 is SASEGT in the germline V gene. CDR3: CASSGSTSLRSNEQFF. The CDR3 DNA reads TGTGCCAGCAGTGGATCTACTAGCCTCAGGTCCAATGAGCAGTTCTTC.

The chain has TRBV18 and TRBJ2-2; 12 nucleotides align to TRBD2. Per the germline V gene, CDR1 is KGHSH and CDR2 is LQKENI. With V trimmed by 3 bases and J by 5 bases, 4 bases remained unmatched. The CDR3 consists of 16 residues. CDR3 loop: CASSPPGLAGTGELFF. For the CDR3, the DNA is TGTGCCAGCTCACCCCCCGGACTAGCGGGAACCGGGGAGCTGTTTTTT.

This chain joins TRBV6-1 and TRBJ2-3; D gene unclear. V gave up 5 bases and J gave up 1 base, with 7 bases separating them. This CDR3 contains 13 residues. Germline CDR1 is MNHNS and CDR2 is SASEGT. The chain's CDR3 is CASSWAGTDTQYF. The CDR3 DNA sequence: TGTGCCAGCAGTTGGGCGGGCACAGATACGCAGTATTTT.

V gene TRBV9 combines with J gene TRBJ2-1, with 12 nucleotides matching TRBD2. Losses at the gene ends were 4 bases for V and 7 bases for J; bases not matched to a gene: 9. The germline V gene has CDR1 SGDLS and CDR2 YYNGEE. The CDR3 is 16 amino acids. This CDR3 is CASSPLAGGVWNEQFF. The CDR3, as DNA: TGTGCCAGCAGCCCCCTAGCGGGAGGGGTTTGGAATGAGCAGTTCTTC. Variable domain in full (rest from reference TRBV9 and TRBJ2-1): DSGVTQTPKHLITATGQRVTLRCSPRSGDLSVYWYQQSLDQGLQFLIQYYNGEERAKGNILERFSAQQFPDLHSELNLSSLELGDSALYFCASSPLAGGVWNEQFFGPGTRLTVL.

The rearrangement uses TRBV7-9 and TRBJ2-5; 12 nucleotides match TRBD2. V lost 2 bases and J lost 0; bases outside the gene matches: 10. The CDR3 extends over 19 amino acids. The V gene's germline CDR1 is SEHNR and CDR2 FQNEAQ (reference sequence). CDR3 loop: CASSLPGTSGSWDQETQYF. CDR3 nucleotides: TGTGCCAGCAGCTTACCCGGGACTAGCGGGTCCTGGGACCAAGAGACCCAGTACTTC. The full variable domain, completed using reference TRBV7-9 and TRBJ2-5, is DTGVSQNPRHKITKRGQNVTFRCDPISEHNRLYWYRQTLGQGPEFLTYFQNEAQLEKSRLLSDRFSAERPKGSFSTLEIQRTEQGDSAMYLCASSLPGTSGSWDQETQYFGPGTRLLVL.

This chain joins TRBV13 and TRBJ2-3; the D is unclear. The CDR3 is 14 residues long. V was cut by 3 bases and J by 3 bases, with 10 bases left in between. The V gene's germline CDR1 is PRHDT and CDR2 FYEKMQ (reference sequence). In DNA form, the CDR3 reads TGTGCCAGCAGCTTTTCCGGGTATACAGATACGCAGTATTTT. It specifies CASSFSGYTDTQYF.

The gene calls are TRBV7-3 and TRBJ2-3; D is perhaps TRBD2 (5 bases). The CDR3 sequence is 14 residues long. Germline V CDR1 and CDR2: SGHTA, FQGTGA. The germline V and J ends were trimmed by 1 base and 5 bases, with 10 bases remaining between them. The CDR3 region has the DNA TGTGCCAGCAGCTTAAACCCAGCGGTAGATACGCAGTATTTT. Amino acids: CASSLNPAVDTQYF.

The chain recombines TRBV5-1 with TRBJ2-1; D ambiguous. The CDR3 runs 16 residues. Trimming removed 0 bases from V and 0 bases from J, with 10 bases in between. The germline V gene encodes CDR1 SGHRS and CDR2 YFSETQ. Here the CDR3 DNA reads TGCGCCAGCAGCTTGGCCGGAAGCGCCTCCTACAATGAGCAGTTCTTC. Translation gives CASSLAGSASYNEQFF. Supplemented by reference TRBV5-1 and TRBJ2-1, the full variable domain reads KAGVTQTPRYLIKTRGQQVTLSCSPISGHRSVSWYQQTPGQGLQFLFEYFSETQRNKGNFPGRFSGRQFSNSRSEMNVSTLELGDSALYLCASSLAGSASYNEQFFGPGTRLTVL.

DNA of the CDR3: TGCGCCAGCAGCCTGGACCGCCAATATGGCTACACCTTC. Translation gives CASSLDRQYGYTF. The V and J genes are TRBV5-1 and TRBJ1-2; the D is unclear. This CDR3 has 13 residues. Germline CDR1 is SGHRS and CDR2 is YFSETQ. Trimming removed 4 bases from V and 5 bases from J, with 12 bases in between.

The rearrangement uses TRBV7-8 and TRBJ1-2; D is uncertain. V was cut by 3 bases and J by 8 bases, with 13 bases left in between. The CDR3 covers 13 residues. Germline loops: CDR1 SGHVS, CDR2 FQNEAQ. CDR3 DNA sequence: TGTGCCAGCAGCTTGGCCGAGCGGCGGGGCTACACCTTC. As protein: CASSLAERRGYTF.

The rearrangement uses TRBV6-5 and TRBJ2-1; 8 nucleotides align to TRBD2. In germline, CDR1 is MNHEY, CDR2 SVGAGI. Trimming at V came to 6 bases and at J to 6 bases, leaving 10 bases not matched to a gene. The length of the CDR3 is 15 residues. CDR3 nucleotide sequence: TGTGCCAGCAGACAAGCTCCGGGACTAGGCAATGAGCAGTTCTTC. It codes for CASRQAPGLGNEQFF.

The V call is TRBV14, the J call TRBJ2-4; D perhaps matches TRBD1 (6 bases). This CDR3 has 14 residues. Trimming stripped 2 bases from V and 1 base from J, with 6 bases between. Germline V gene sequence: CDR1 SGHDN, CDR2 FVKESK. Here the CDR3 reads CASSQTGAKNIQYF. Written as DNA, the CDR3 is TGTGCCAGCAGCCAAACAGGGGCCAAAAACATTCAGTACTTC.

The gene calls are TRBV18 and TRBJ2-2, with 7 positions matching TRBD1. Germline CDR1 and CDR2: KGHSH and LQKENI. J was trimmed by 1 base and V by 5 bases; bases with no gene match: 10. This CDR3 region has 17 residues. The CDR3 sequence is CASSSRSRGRNTGELFF. The CDR3 DNA reads TGTGCCAGCTCATCCCGGAGCAGGGGGAGGAACACCGGGGAGCTGTTTTTT.

This clone was recorded once. This sequence joins TRBV6-6 and TRBJ2-7; D gene ambiguous. The CDR3 is made up of 13 amino acids. The germline V and J ends were trimmed by 2 bases and 5 bases, with 10 bases remaining between them. The germline V gene encodes CDR1 MNHNY and CDR2 SVGAGI (reference sequence). The CDR3 spells CASSYGGLDEQYF. The CDR3 DNA sequence: TGTGCCAGCAGTTACGGTGGCTTGGACGAGCAGTACTTC.